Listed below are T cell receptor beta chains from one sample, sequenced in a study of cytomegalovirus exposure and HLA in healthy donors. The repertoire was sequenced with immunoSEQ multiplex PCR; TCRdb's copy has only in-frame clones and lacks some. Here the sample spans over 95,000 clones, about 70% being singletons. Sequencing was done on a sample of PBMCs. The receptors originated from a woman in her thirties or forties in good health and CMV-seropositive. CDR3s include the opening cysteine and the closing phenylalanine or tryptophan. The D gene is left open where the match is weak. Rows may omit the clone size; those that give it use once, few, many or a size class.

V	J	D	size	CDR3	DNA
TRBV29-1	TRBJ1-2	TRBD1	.	CSVAGQNYGYTF	TGCAGCGTGGCGGGACAGAACTATGGCTACACCTTC
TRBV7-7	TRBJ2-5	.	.	CASSSTGSVQTQYF	TGTGCTAGCAGCTCGACAGGTTCGGTCCAGACCCAGTACTTC
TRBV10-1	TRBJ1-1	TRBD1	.	CASSESTGTKAFF	TGCGCCAGCAGTGAGTCGACAGGGACAAAGGCTTTCTTT
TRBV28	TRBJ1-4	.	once	CASTMRGARIGNEKLFF	TGTGCCAGCACCATGCGGGGGGCGCGGATAGGTAATGAAAAACTGTTTTTT
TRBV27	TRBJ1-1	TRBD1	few	CASSLRSADRVYGGTEAFF	TGTGCCAGCAGTTTGAGGTCGGCGGACAGGGTTTACGGCGGCACTGAAGCTTTCTTT
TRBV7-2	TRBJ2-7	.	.	CASSLAGNSYEQYF	TGTGCCAGCAGCTTGGCAGGGAACTCCTACGAGCAGTACTTC
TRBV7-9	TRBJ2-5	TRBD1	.	CASSQRRTGKETQYF	TGTGCCAGCAGCCAGAGGAGGACAGGAAAAGAGACCCAGTACTTC
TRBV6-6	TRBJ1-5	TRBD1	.	CASSYSGTGNNQPQHF	TGTGCCAGCAGTTACTCTGGGACAGGGAATAATCAGCCCCAGCATTTT
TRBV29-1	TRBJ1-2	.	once	CSARPDSPYGYTF	TGCAGCGCCAGACCAGACAGTCCATATGGCTACACCTTC
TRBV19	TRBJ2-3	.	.	CASSIQGTDTQYF	TGTGCCAGTAGTATCCAGGGGACAGATACGCAGTATTTT
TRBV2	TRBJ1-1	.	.	CASRPGRALEAFF	TGTGCCAGCAGGCCCGGCAGGGCTCTTGAAGCTTTCTTT
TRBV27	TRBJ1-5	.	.	CASSLKPGGNQPQHF	TGTGCCAGCAGTTTAAAGCCAGGGGGCAATCAGCCCCAGCATTTT
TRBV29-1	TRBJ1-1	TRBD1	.	CRVDRADTEAFF	TGCAGAGTTGACAGGGCGGACACTGAAGCTTTCTTT
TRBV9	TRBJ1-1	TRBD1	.	CASSPGQGKAFF	TGTGCCAGCAGCCCCGGACAGGGAAAGGCTTTCTTT
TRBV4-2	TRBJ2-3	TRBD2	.	CASSQGATGGVTDTQYF	TGTGCCAGCAGCCAAGGGGCCACTGGGGGGGTGACGGATACGCAGTATTTT
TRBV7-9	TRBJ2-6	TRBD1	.	CASRAGGYSGANVLTF	TGTGCCAGCAGGGCAGGGGGTTACTCTGGGGCCAACGTCCTGACTTTC
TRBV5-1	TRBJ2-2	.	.	CASSLLAAESTGELFF	TGCGCCAGCAGCTTGTTGGCGGCCGAGAGCACCGGGGAGCTGTTTTTT
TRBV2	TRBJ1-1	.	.	CASSDTAVNTEAFF	TGTGCCAGCAGTGACACGGCGGTGAACACTGAAGCTTTCTTT
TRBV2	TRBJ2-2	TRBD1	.	CASIEGQGSPGELFF	TGTGCCAGCATAGAAGGACAGGGCTCCCCCGGGGAGCTGTTTTTT
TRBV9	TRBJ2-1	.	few	CASSVGVSGYNEQFF	TGTGCCAGCAGCGTAGGGGTTTCGGGCTACAATGAGCAGTTCTTC
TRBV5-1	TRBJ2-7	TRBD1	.	CASSSDGTGPEQYF	TGCGCCAGCAGCTCGGACGGGACAGGGCCCGAGCAGTACTTC
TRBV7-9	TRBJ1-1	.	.	CASSLTANTEAFF	TGTGCCAGCAGCCTGACTGCGAACACTGAAGCTTTCTTT
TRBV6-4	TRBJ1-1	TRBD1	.	CASSQTGAREAFF	TGTGCCAGCAGTCAAACAGGGGCAAGAGAAGCTTTCTTT
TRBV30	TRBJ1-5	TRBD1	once	CAWSRGGEQPQHF	TGTGCCTGGAGTAGAGGGGGCGAACAGCCCCAGCATTTT
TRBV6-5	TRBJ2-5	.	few	CASSRTTETQYF	TGTGCCAGCAGTAGGACAACGGAGACCCAGTACTTC
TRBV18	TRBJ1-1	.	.	CASSQQGGLNTEAFF	TGTGCCAGCTCCCAGCAAGGCGGGTTGAACACTGAAGCTTTCTTT
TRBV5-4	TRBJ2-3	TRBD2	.	CASSLQAGEDTQYF	TGTGCCAGCAGCTTGCAAGCGGGGGAAGATACGCAGTATTTT
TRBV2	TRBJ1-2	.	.	CASSEEVTVYGYTF	TGTGCCAGCAGTGAAGAAGTCACAGTCTATGGCTACACCTTC
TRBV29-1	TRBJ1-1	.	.	CSVDGLGGYGDTEAFF	TGCAGCGTTGACGGTTTGGGCGGTTACGGGGACACTGAAGCTTTCTTT
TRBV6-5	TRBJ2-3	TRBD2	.	CAISRGGPRDTQYF	TGTGCCATCTCTCGGGGGGGCCCTCGTGATACGCAGTATTTT
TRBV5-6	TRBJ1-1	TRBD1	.	CASSFFWTGYGNTEAFF	TGTGCCAGCAGCTTTTTTTGGACAGGGTACGGGAACACTGAAGCTTTCTTT
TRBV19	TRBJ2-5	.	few	CASSMSRARTQYF	TGTGCCAGTAGTATGTCCAGGGCTCGGACCCAGTACTTC
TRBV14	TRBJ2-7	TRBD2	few	CASSHRGGRYEQYF	TGTGCCAGCAGCCACCGGGGGGGGAGGTACGAGCAGTACTTC
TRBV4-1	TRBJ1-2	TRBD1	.	CASSQDRGTASNYGYTF	TGCGCCAGCAGCCAAGATCGTGGGACAGCATCTAACTATGGCTACACCTTC
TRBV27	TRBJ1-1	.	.	CASSLSHRHEAFF	TGTGCCAGCAGTTTATCCCACAGACATGAAGCTTTCTTT
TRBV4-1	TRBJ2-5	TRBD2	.	CASSQPPRGGGETQYF	TGCGCCAGCAGCCAACCTCCTCGGGGGGGCGGAGAGACCCAGTACTTC
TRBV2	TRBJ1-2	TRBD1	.	CASSEAIGTVYGYTF	TGTGCCAGCAGTGAAGCCATCGGGACAGTTTATGGCTACACCTTC
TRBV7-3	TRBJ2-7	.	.	CASASGHPYEQYF	TGTGCCAGCGCGTCCGGACACCCCTACGAGCAGTACTTC
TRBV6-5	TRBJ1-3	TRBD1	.	CASSYPTGDTIYF	TGTGCCAGCAGTTACCCGACAGGGGACACCATATATTTT
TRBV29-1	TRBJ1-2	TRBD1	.	CSVDIGGYGYTF	TGCAGCGTTGATATAGGGGGCTACGGCTACACCTTC
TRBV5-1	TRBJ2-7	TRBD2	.	CASSRRTSGGREQYF	TGCGCCAGCAGCCGGAGGACTAGCGGGGGACGGGAGCAGTACTTC
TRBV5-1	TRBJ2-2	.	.	CASSLGPGTGELFF	TGCGCCAGCAGCTTGGGACCAGGCACCGGGGAGCTGTTTTTT
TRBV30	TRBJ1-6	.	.	CACPPDKLNSPLHF	TGTGCCTGTCCCCCCGACAAACTTAATTCACCCCTCCACTTT
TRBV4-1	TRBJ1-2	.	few	CASSQGGRVGGLYGYTF	TGCGCCAGCAGCCAAGGTGGGAGAGTCGGGGGACTCTATGGCTACACCTTC
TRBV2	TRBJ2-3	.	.	CTSSTGYTDTQYF	TGTACCAGCAGTACGGGATACACAGATACGCAGTATTTT
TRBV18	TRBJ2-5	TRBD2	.	CASSPGGGQETQYF	TGTGCCAGCTCACCAGGCGGGGGTCAAGAGACCCAGTACTTC